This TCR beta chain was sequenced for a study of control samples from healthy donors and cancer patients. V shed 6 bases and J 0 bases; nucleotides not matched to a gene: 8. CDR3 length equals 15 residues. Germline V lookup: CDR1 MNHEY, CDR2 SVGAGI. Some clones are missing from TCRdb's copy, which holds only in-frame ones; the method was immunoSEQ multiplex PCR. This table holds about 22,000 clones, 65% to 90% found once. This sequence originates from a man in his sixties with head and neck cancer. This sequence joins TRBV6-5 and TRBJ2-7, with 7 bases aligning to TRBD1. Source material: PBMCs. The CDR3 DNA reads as TGTGCCAGCAGACAAACAGGGGTAAGCTCCTACGAGCAGTACTTC. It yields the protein CASRQTGVSSYEQYF.